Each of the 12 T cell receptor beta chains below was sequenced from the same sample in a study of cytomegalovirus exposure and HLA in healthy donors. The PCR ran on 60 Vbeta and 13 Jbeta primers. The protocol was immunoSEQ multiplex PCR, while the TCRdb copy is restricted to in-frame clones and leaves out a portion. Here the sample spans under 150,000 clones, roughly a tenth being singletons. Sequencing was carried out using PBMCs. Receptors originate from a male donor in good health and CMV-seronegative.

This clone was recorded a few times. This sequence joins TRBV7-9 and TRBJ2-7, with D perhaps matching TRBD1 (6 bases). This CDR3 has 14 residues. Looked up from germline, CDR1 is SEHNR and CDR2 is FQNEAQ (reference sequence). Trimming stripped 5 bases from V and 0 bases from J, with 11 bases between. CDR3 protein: CASSARDNSYEQYF. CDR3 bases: TGTGCCAGCAGCGCCCGGGACAACTCCTACGAGCAGTACTTC.

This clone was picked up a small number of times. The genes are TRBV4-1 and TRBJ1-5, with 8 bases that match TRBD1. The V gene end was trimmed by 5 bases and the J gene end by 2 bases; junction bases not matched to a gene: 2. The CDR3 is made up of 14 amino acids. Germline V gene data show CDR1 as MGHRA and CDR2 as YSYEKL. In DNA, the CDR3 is TGCGCCAGCAGCGTACAGGGGGGCAATCAGCCCCAGCATTTT. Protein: CASSVQGGNQPQHF.

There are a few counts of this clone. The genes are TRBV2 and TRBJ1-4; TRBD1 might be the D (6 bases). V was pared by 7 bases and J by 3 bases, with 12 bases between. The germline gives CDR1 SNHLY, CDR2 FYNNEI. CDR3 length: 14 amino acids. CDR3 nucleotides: TGTGCCAGCACCCCGGGACAAGCTAATGAAAAACTGTTTTTT. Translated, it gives CASTPGQANEKLFF.

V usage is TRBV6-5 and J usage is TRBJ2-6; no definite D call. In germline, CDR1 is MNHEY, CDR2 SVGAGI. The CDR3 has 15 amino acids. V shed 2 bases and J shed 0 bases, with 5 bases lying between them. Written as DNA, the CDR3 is TGTGCCAGCAGTTACCATAGCTCTGGGGCCAACGTCCTGACTTTC. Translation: CASSYHSSGANVLTF.

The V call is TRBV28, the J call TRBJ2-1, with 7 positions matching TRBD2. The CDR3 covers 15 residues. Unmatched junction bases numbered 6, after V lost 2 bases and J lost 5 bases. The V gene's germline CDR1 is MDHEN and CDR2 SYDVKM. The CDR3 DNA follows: TGTGCCAGCAGTTTAGGGCTAGCGGTTAACAATGAGCAGTTCTTC. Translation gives CASSLGLAVNNEQFF.

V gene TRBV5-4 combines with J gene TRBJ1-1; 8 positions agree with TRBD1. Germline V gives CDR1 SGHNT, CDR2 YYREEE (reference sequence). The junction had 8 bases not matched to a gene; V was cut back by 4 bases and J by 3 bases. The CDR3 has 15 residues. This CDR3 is CASSHWTGTDTEAFF. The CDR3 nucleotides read TGTGCCAGCAGCCATTGGACAGGGACAGACACTGAAGCTTTCTTT.

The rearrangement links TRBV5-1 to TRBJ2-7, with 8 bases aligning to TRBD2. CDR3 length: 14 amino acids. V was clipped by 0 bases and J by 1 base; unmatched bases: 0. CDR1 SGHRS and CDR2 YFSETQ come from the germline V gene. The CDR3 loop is CASSLGLASYEQYF. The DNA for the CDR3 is TGCGCCAGCAGCTTGGGACTAGCGTCCTACGAGCAGTACTTC.

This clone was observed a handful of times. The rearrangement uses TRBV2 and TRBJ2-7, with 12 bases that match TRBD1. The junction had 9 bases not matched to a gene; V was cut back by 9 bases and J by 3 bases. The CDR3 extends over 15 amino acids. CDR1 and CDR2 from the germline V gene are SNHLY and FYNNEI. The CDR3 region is CASKSGTGGNYEQYF. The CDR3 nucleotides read TGTGCCAGTAAATCGGGGACAGGGGGCAACTACGAGCAGTACTTC.

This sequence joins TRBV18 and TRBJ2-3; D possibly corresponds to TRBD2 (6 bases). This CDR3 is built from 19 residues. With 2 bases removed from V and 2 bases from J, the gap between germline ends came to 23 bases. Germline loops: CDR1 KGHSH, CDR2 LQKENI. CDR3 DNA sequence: TGTGCCAGCTCACCAAGACGGGGGACCTCCCTTTCTAACACAGATACGCAGTATTTT. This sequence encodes CASSPRRGTSLSNTDTQYF.

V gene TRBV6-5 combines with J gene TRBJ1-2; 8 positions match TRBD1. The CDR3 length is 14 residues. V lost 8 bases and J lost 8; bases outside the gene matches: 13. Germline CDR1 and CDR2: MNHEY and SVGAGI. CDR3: CASSSRGRRPGYTF. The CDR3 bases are TGTGCCAGCTCCTCCAGGGGGCGAAGACCCGGCTACACCTTC.

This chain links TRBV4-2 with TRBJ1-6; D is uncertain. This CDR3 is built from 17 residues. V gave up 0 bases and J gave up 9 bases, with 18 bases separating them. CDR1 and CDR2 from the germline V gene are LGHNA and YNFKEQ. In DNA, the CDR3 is TGTGCCAGCAGCCAAGAGTCCGCGGGCCCCTTAATTTCACCCCTCCACTTT. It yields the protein CASSQESAGPLISPLHF.

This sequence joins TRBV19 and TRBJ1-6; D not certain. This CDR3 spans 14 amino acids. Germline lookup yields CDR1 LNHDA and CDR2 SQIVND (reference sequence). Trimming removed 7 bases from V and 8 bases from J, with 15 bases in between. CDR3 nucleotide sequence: TGTGCCAGTAAATTGAGTCAAGTCGATTCACCCCTCCACTTT. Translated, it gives CASKLSQVDSPLHF.